The 25 T cell receptor beta chains reported below all come from one sample, sequenced in a study of memory CD4+ T cells and cytomegalovirus serostatus. Data came from immunoSEQ multiplex PCR; TCRdb stores just in-frame clones and leaves some out. The sample has some 52,000 clones; 78% are singletons. Single viable CD3+CD4+CD8-CD45RO+ cells were sorted as the memory CD4+ T cells. Sequences were obtained from memory CD4+ T cells from blood. Source of these receptors: an adult in good health and CMV-seronegative.

The chain couples TRBV18 to TRBJ2-6; possibly TRBD1 for D (6 bases). V was trimmed by 1 base and J by 0 bases, leaving 16 bases between them. CDR3 size: 19 residues. Germline V gene data show CDR1 as KGHSH and CDR2 as LQKENI. The CDR3 loop reads CASSPQGPGATSGANVLTF. DNA for the CDR3: TGTGCCAGCTCACCACAGGGTCCAGGGGCGACCTCTGGGGCCAACGTCCTGACTTTC.

The chain couples TRBV7-2 to TRBJ2-1, with D uncertain. This CDR3 has 14 amino acids. V lost 7 bases, J lost 8 bases, and 18 bases lay in between. CDR1 and CDR2 (germline): SGHTA, FQGNSA. The chain's CDR3 is CASNPSLGIDEQFF. As DNA, the CDR3 is TGTGCCAGCAACCCCAGTTTAGGTATCGATGAGCAGTTCTTC.

The V and J genes are TRBV6-6 and TRBJ2-4; no firm D call. CDR1 MNHNY and CDR2 SVGAGI come from the germline V gene (reference sequence). With 4 bases removed from V and 5 bases from J, the gap between germline ends came to 12 bases. The CDR3 loop spans 14 amino acids. The CDR3 sequence: CASSSSRNQNIQYF. The CDR3 nucleotides are TGTGCCAGCAGTTCTTCCCGGAACCAAAACATTCAGTACTTC.

The chain carries TRBV19 and TRBJ2-7, with 10 bases identical to TRBD2. Germline V gives CDR1 LNHDA, CDR2 SQIVND (reference sequence). With V trimmed by 6 bases and J by 2 bases, 7 bases remained unmatched. The CDR3 is 15 residues long. CDR3 residues: CASSMGLASTYEQYF. CDR3 DNA: TGTGCCAGTAGCATGGGACTAGCGTCAACCTACGAGCAGTACTTC.

J is TRBJ1-1 and V is TRBV21-1. TRBV21-1 is a pseudogene locus. The CDR3 covers 15 residues. This CDR3 reads CASSKEKEVNTEAFF. The CDR3 coding sequence is TGTGCCAGCAGCAAAGAGAAGGAGGTGAACACTGAAGCTTTCTTT.

V and J are TRBV6-6 and TRBJ1-2, with 8 bases identical to TRBD1. The CDR3 is made up of 14 amino acids. Germline lookup yields CDR1 MNHNY and CDR2 SVGAGI (reference sequence). Unmatched junction bases numbered 4, after V lost 4 bases and J lost 3 bases. In DNA, the CDR3 is TGTGCCAGCAGTTTCATGGACAGGGACTATGGCTACACCTTC. Its protein product is CASSFMDRDYGYTF.

V usage is TRBV7-7 and J usage is TRBJ2-5; 10 bases agree with TRBD1. V lost 5 bases to trimming and J lost 6 bases; unmatched junction nucleotides: 9. Germline lookup yields CDR1 SSHAT and CDR2 FNYEAQ (reference sequence). The CDR3 has 15 residues. The CDR3 coding sequence is TGTGCCAGCAGCCCGCAGACAGGGGGCGGGAAGACCCAGTACTTC. It specifies CASSPQTGGGKTQYF.

The chain's CDR3 is CASSIWGVRNEQFF. Here the CDR3 DNA reads TGTGCCAGTAGTATTTGGGGGGTCCGCAATGAGCAGTTCTTC. The gene calls are TRBV19 and TRBJ2-1; maybe TRBD2 (6 bases). The CDR3 has 14 residues. Trimming pared 3 bases from V and 6 bases from J, leaving 12 bases between. The germline CDR1 and CDR2 sequences are LNHDA and SQIVND (reference sequence).

The genes are TRBV6-1 and TRBJ1-3; no clear D gene. The CDR3 length is 14 residues. The V end lost 1 base, the J end lost 2 bases, and 6 bases lay between the germline ends. Per germline, CDR1 MNHNS and CDR2 SASEGT. CDR3 residues: CASSEGSPGNTIYF. In DNA form, the CDR3 reads TGTGCCAGCAGTGAAGGCAGCCCTGGAAACACCATATATTTT.

The rearrangement links TRBV5-6 to TRBJ2-3; no clear D. The CDR3 contains 15 residues. Germline-derived CDR1 and CDR2 are SGHDT and YYEEEE. The V and J ends lost 1 base and 3 bases respectively, with 12 bases between them. CDR3 nucleotide sequence: TGTGCCAGCAGCTTGAGGCAGGTGCGTACAGATACGCAGTATTTT. It encodes CASSLRQVRTDTQYF. Full variable domain (remainder filled in from reference TRBV5-6 and TRBJ2-3): DAGVTQSPTHLIKTRGQQVTLRCSPKSGHDTVSWYQQALGQGPQFIFQYYEEEERQRGNFPDRFSGHQFPNYSSELNVNALLLGDSALYLCASSLRQVRTDTQYFGPGTRLTVL.

The chain links TRBV2 to TRBJ2-5; D not certain. Germline CDR1 is SNHLY and CDR2 is FYNNEI. V lost 8 bases to trimming and J lost 3 bases, with 7 bases between them. This CDR3 has 11 residues. This chain's CDR3 is CASSTEETQYF. DNA of the CDR3: TGTGCCAGCTCGACGGAAGAGACCCAGTACTTC.

The chain links TRBV6-5 to TRBJ1-3; no firm D call. V dropped 6 bases and J dropped 0 bases, with 12 bases sitting between them. This CDR3 has 15 residues. Germline V gene lookup returns CDR1 MNHEY and CDR2 SVGAGI. The CDR3 here is CASRDGRNSGNTIYF. The CDR3 DNA sequence: TGTGCCAGCAGGGACGGACGGAACTCTGGAAACACCATATATTTT.

J is TRBJ2-1 and V is TRBV28, with D possibly called TRBD1 or TRBD2 (6 bases each). This CDR3 region has 16 residues. Trimming removed 3 bases from V and 5 bases from J, with 17 bases in between. CDR1 MDHEN and CDR2 SYDVKM come from the germline V gene. CDR3 protein: CASSFGGPNRNNEQFF. In nucleotides, the CDR3 is TGTGCCAGCAGTTTTGGGGGGCCAAATAGGAACAATGAGCAGTTCTTC. The full variable domain, rest sourced from reference TRBV28 and TRBJ2-1, is DVKVTQSSRYLVKRTGEKVFLECVQDMDHENMFWYRQDPGLGLRLIYFSYDVKMKEKGDIPEGYSVSREKKERFSLILESASTNQTSMYLCASSFGGPNRNNEQFFGPGTRLTVL.

V is TRBV12-2 and J is TRBJ1-5; no DNA check was done on the table's D call, TRBD1. TRBV12-2 is assigned pseudogene status. The CDR3 totals 12 residues. The CDR3 DNA follows: TGTGCATGGGCAGATAGCAATCAGCCCCAGCATTTT. The encoded protein is CAWADSNQPQHF.

The chain combines TRBV5-6 with TRBJ2-7; no clear D. This CDR3 contains 12 residues. Germline assignment: CDR1 SGHDT and CDR2 YYEEEE. Trimming took off 4 bases at V and 5 bases at J, with 10 bases between the two ends. The chain's CDR3 is CASSALGHEQYF. The CDR3 coding sequence is TGTGCCAGCAGCGCTTTAGGTCACGAGCAGTACTTC.

This chain uses TRBV14 with TRBJ2-7; 9 bases align to TRBD1. The CDR3 is 15 residues long. Germline V CDR1 and CDR2: SGHDN, FVKESK. V lost 6 bases, J lost 2 bases, and 8 bases stayed unmatched. The CDR3 loop reads CASSRPGTGPYEQYF. The CDR3 DNA is TGTGCCAGCAGTCGCCCCGGGACAGGGCCCTACGAGCAGTACTTC.

This chain uses TRBV30 with TRBJ1-5; D is perhaps TRBD1 (6 bases). The CDR3 covers 11 residues. V was shortened by 3 bases and J by 11 bases, with 11 bases between the two germline ends. The germline V gene has CDR1 GTSNPN and CDR2 SVGIG (reference sequence). The CDR3 nucleotides read TGTGCCTGGAGCACAGGGAAAGCCCAGCATTTT. The encoded protein is CAWSTGKAQHF. Full variable domain (rest looked up from reference TRBV30 and TRBJ1-5): SQTIHQWPATLVQPVGSPLSLECTVEGTSNPNLYWYRQAAGRGLQLLFYSVGIGQISSEVPQNLSASRPQDRQFILSSKKLLLSDSGFYLCAWSTGKAQHFGDGTRLSIL.

The J gene is TRBJ2-5, the V gene TRBV5-4; D unclear. Trimming took off 3 bases at V and 0 bases at J, with 6 bases between the two ends. In germline, CDR1 is SGHNT, CDR2 YYREEE (reference sequence). This CDR3 comprises 13 residues. CDR3 in amino acids: CASSSHDQETQYF. The CDR3 DNA is TGTGCCAGCAGCTCACACGACCAAGAGACCCAGTACTTC.

The rearrangement links TRBV4-3 to TRBJ2-7, with D maybe TRBD1 (6 bases). Germline V gene data show CDR1 as LGHNA and CDR2 as YSLEER. The CDR3 is made up of 15 amino acids. V was clipped by 2 bases and J by 6 bases, with 17 bases between them. CDR3 sequence: CASSQSTRGRAEQYF. The DNA of the CDR3 is TGCGCCAGCAGCCAATCTACCAGGGGACGGGCCGAGCAGTACTTC.

The chain combines TRBV5-6 with TRBJ2-5, with 8 bases identical to TRBD1. The germline gives CDR1 SGHDT, CDR2 YYEEEE. This CDR3 comprises 16 residues. The V segment lost 2 bases and the J segment 4 bases; nucleotides outside the gene matches: 10. CDR3 sequence: CASSFTRDRNLETQYF. The CDR3 DNA is TGTGCCAGCAGCTTCACCCGGGACAGGAACCTAGAGACCCAGTACTTC.

This clone has only one observation. CDR3 in amino acids: CASSQEGRNTGELFF. The DNA for the CDR3 is TGCGCCAGCAGCCAAGAGGGCCGGAACACCGGGGAGCTGTTTTTT. V usage is TRBV4-3 and J usage is TRBJ2-2; D remains unclear. V lost 0 bases to trimming and J lost 1 base, with 6 bases between them. The CDR3 is made up of 15 amino acids. Germline CDR1 reads LGHNA; CDR2 reads YSLEER.

This sequence joins TRBV15 and TRBJ1-4; possibly TRBD1 for D (5 bases). This CDR3 contains 12 residues. V lost 1 base, J lost 8 bases, and 5 bases lay in between. Looked up from germline, CDR1 is LNHNV and CDR2 is YYDKDF (reference sequence). As DNA, the CDR3 is TGTGCCACCAGCAGAGGGGGGGAAAAACTGTTTTTT. It translates to CATSRGGEKLFF. The full variable domain, rest sourced from reference TRBV15 and TRBJ1-4, is DAMVIQNPRYQVTQFGKPVTLSCSQTLNHNVMYWYQQKSSQAPKLLFHYYDKDFNNEADTPDNFQSRRPNTSFCFLDIRSPGLGDTAMYLCATSRGGEKLFFGSGTQLSVL.

This clone has only a few counts. Other nucleotide sequences in the sample specify the same CDR3. The chain uses TRBV7-9 and TRBJ2-7, with TRBD1 matching over 9 bases. This CDR3 contains 17 residues. In germline, CDR1 is SEHNR, CDR2 FQNEAQ (reference sequence). Trimming cost V 0 bases and J 4 bases; bases outside gene matches: 10. CDR3 protein: CASSLASGTGMTYEQYF. As DNA, the CDR3 is TGTGCCAGCAGCTTAGCCAGCGGGACAGGGATGACGTACGAGCAGTACTTC.

The genes are TRBV6-6 and TRBJ1-5, with 7 bases lining up with TRBD1. The CDR3 covers 14 residues. Germline CDR1 is MNHNY and CDR2 is SVGAGI (reference sequence). V was clipped by 6 bases and J by 7 bases; unmatched bases: 9. CDR3 sequence (DNA): TGTGCCAGCAGAGATACAGGGGTCGGACAGCCCCAGCATTTT. It is translated as CASRDTGVGQPQHF.

There are a few counts of this clone. The chain employs TRBV7-2 and TRBJ2-7; 10 bases line up with TRBD2. The CDR3 has 15 residues. Germline assignment: CDR1 SGHTA and CDR2 FQGNSA. The J segment lost 1 base and the V segment lost 5 bases, leaving 5 bases of the junction unmatched. DNA of the CDR3: TGTGCCAGCAGCCACCGGACTAGCGGTTCCTACGAGCAGTACTTC. Protein: CASSHRTSGSYEQYF.